This T cell receptor beta chain was captured by sequencing in a study of blood T cell repertoires in COVID-19. In the original processing: How many nucleated cells were present was estimated from reference gene primer amplification. Produced via immunoSEQ multiplex PCR; TCRdb's table is partial and in-frame only. V, J and clone size derive from that table, while D and trimming were established from the DNA sequence. The sample lists some 70,000 clones; about nine tenths were seen once. Looked up from germline, CDR1 is SGHNT and CDR2 is YYREEE (reference sequence). The germline V and J ends were trimmed by 0 bases and 4 bases, with 14 bases remaining between them. The CDR3 is 16 residues long.

This sequence originates from a man between 25 and 39 years old with acute or convalescent COVID-19. Sequencing was done on a sample of peripheral blood. The chain has TRBV5-4 and TRBJ2-1; maybe TRBD2 (5 bases). CDR3 sequence: CASSLGETKVYNEQFF. The CDR3 nucleotides are TGTGCCAGCAGCTTGGGTGAGACTAAAGTTTACAATGAGCAGTTCTTC.